The following is a T cell receptor beta chain sequence with its context. In the original workflow: Reference gene primer amplification gave estimated nucleated cell counts. Repertoires were generated with immunoSEQ multiplex PCR, while TCRdb's copy carries only in-frame clones and drops some. That table supplies the V and J calls and clone size; D and trimming were determined from the DNA. The data show about 58,000 clones, about 88% seen once. This record belongs to a study of blood T cell repertoires in COVID-19. Looking at the study overall: The samples span acute and convalescent COVID-19 from the United States, Italy and Spain. PBMCs, B-cell-depleted T cells, or T cells provided the cDNA or gDNA that made up the material.

The germline gives CDR1 LGHDT, CDR2 YNNKEL (reference sequence). The ends lost 0 bases at V and 4 bases at J; junction bases unmatched: 11. This CDR3 contains 18 residues. The sample was peripheral blood. The rearrangement links TRBV3-1 (or the pseudogene TRBV3-2) to TRBJ1-4; 7 positions agree with TRBD1. This clonotype was obtained from a woman in her forties or fifties with active or convalescent COVID-19. The CDR3 spells CASSQDLAQGKGNEKLFF. As DNA, the CDR3 is TGTGCCAGCAGCCAAGATCTAGCACAGGGGAAGGGTAATGAAAAACTGTTTTTT.